The sequence of this T cell receptor (beta chain) was determined in a study of blood T cell repertoires in COVID-19. Across the whole study: Donors in the United States, Italy and Spain gave samples during acute or convalescent COVID-19. Sample material is recorded as cDNA or gDNA derived from T cells, B-cell-depleted T cells, or PBMCs.

This CDR3 spans 20 amino acids. V was pared by 6 bases and J by 0 bases, with 27 bases between. The germline gives CDR1 MRHNA, CDR2 SNTAGT. In the source study's methods: Estimation of nucleated cell counts relied on the amplification of reference gene primers. Libraries were prepared by immunoSEQ multiplex PCR; TCRdb keeps only in-frame clonotypes and omits some of them. That table furnishes V, J and clone size, whereas the DNA furnished D and trimming. The sample has about 180,000 clones, over 75% seen once; the top ten hold 6.5%. This TCR was recovered from an older man with active or convalescent COVID-19. The chain uses TRBV6-4 and TRBJ2-1; TRBD2 might be the D (7 bases). Sample: peripheral blood. The CDR3 sequence: CASRRKSGTHILSSYNEQFF. The DNA for the CDR3 is TGTGCCAGCAGGAGGAAAAGCGGGACACACATTCTAAGCTCCTACAATGAGCAGTTCTTC.